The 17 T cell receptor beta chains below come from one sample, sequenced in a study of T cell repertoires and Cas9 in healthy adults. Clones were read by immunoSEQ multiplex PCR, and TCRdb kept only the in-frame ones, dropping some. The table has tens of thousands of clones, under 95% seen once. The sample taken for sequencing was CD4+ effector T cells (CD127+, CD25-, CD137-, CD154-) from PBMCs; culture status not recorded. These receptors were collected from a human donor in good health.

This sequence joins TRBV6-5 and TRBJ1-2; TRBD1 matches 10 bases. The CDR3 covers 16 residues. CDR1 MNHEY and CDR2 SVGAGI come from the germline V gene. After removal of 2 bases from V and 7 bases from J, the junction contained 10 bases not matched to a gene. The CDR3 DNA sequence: TGTGCCAGCAGTTACACCGGGGGACAGGGGATTGGTGGCTACACCTTC. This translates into CASSYTGGQGIGGYTF.

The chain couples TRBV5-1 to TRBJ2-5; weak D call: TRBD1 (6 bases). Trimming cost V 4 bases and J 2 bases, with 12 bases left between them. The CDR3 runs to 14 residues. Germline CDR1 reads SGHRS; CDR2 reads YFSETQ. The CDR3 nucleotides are TGCGCCAGCAGCCCCGGGACAAATCAAGAGACCCAGTACTTC. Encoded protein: CASSPGTNQETQYF.

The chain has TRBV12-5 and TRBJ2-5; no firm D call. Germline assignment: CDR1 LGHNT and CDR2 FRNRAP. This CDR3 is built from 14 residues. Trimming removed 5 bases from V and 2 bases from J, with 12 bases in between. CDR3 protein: CASGAPGPQETQYF. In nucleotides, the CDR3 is TGTGCTAGTGGTGCCCCGGGCCCACAAGAGACCCAGTACTTC.

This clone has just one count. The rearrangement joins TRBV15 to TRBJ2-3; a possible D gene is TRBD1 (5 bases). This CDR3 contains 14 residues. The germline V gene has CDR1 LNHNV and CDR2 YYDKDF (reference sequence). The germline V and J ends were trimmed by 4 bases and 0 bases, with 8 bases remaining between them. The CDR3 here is CATSNRRSTDTQYF. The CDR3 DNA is TGTGCCACCAGCAACAGGAGAAGCACAGATACGCAGTATTTT. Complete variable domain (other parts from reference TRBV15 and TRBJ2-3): DAMVIQNPRYQVTQFGKPVTLSCSQTLNHNVMYWYQQKSSQAPKLLFHYYDKDFNNEADTPDNFQSRRPNTSFCFLDIRSPGLGDTAMYLCATSNRRSTDTQYFGPGTRLTVL.

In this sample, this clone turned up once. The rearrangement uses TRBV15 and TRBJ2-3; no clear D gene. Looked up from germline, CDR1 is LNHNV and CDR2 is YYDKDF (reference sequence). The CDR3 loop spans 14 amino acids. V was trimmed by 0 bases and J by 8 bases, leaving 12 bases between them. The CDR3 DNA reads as TGTGCCACCAGCAGAGATGGGGTCCCGGGTACGCAGTATTTT. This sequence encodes CATSRDGVPGTQYF.

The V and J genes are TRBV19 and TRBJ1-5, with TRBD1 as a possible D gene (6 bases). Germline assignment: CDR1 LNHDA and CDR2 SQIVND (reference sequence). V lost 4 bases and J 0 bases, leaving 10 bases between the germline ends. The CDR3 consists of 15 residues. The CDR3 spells CASSKGEYSNQPQHF. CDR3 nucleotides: TGTGCCAGTAGTAAGGGGGAATATAGCAATCAGCCCCAGCATTTT.

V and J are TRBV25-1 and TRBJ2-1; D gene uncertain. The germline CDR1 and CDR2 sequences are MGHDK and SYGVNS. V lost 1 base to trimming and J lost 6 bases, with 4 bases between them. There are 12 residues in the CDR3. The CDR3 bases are TGTGCCAGCAGTGAATTCGGCAATGAGCAGTTCTTC. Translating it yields CASSEFGNEQFF.

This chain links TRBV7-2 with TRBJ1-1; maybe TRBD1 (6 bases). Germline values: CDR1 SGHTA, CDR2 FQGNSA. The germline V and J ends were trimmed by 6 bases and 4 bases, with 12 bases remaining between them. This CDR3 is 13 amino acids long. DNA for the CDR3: TGTGCCAGCAGGACGGGGGGGCTCACTGAAGCTTTCTTT. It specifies CASRTGGLTEAFF.

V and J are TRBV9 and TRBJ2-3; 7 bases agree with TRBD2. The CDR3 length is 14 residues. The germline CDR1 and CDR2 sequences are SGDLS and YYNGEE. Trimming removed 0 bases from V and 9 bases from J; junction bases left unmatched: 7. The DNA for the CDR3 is TGTGCCAGCAGCGTAGGTCTAGCGGAGAAAACGCAGTATTTT. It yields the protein CASSVGLAEKTQYF.

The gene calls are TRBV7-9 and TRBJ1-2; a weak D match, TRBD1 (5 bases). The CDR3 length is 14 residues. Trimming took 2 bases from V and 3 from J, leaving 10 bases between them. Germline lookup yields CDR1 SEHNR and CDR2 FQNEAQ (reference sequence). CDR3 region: CASSLPGTDYGYTF. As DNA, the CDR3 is TGTGCCAGCAGCTTACCCGGGACGGACTATGGCTACACCTTC.

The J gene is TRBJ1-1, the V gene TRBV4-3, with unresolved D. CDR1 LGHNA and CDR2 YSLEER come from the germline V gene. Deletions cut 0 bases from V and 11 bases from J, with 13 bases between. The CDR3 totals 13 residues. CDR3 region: CASSQEGRGLAFF. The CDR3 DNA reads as TGCGCCAGCAGCCAAGAAGGGCGGGGTTTGGCTTTCTTT.

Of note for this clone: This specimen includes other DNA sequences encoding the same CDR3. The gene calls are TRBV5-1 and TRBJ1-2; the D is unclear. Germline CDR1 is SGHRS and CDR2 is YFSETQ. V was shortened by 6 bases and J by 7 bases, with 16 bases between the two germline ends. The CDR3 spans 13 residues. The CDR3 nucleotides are TGCGCCAGCACCCCGGACTGGGAAATTGGCTACACCTTC. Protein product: CASTPDWEIGYTF. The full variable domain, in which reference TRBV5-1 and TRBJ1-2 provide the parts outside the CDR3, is KAGVTQTPRYLIKTRGQQVTLSCSPISGHRSVSWYQQTPGQGLQFLFEYFSETQRNKGNFPGRFSGRQFSNSRSEMNVSTLELGDSALYLCASTPDWEIGYTFGSGTRLTVV.

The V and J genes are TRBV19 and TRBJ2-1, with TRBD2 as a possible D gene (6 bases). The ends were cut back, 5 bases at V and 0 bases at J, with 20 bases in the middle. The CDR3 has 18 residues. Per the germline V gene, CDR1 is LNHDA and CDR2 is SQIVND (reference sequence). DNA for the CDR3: TGTGCCAGTAGTTCCCGAAGCGGGCGGGCGAGCTCCTACAATGAGCAGTTCTTC. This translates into CASSSRSGRASSYNEQFF. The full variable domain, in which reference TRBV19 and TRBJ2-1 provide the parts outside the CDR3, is DGGITQSPKYLFRKEGQNVTLSCEQNLNHDAMYWYRQDPGQGLRLIYYSQIVNDFQKGDIAEGYSVSREKKESFPLTVTSAQKNPTAFYLCASSSRSGRASSYNEQFFGPGTRLTVL.

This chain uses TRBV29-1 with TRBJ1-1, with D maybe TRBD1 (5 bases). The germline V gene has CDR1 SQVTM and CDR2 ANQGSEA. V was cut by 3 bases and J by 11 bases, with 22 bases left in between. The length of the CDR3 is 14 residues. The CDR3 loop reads CSVDIPVAGLGAFF. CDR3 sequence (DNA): TGCAGCGTTGACATACCCGTGGCAGGGCTCGGGGCTTTCTTT.

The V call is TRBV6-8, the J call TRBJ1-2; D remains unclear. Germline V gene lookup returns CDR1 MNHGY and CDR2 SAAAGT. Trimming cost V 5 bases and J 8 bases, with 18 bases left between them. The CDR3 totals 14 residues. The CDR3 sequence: CASSELVGDGGYTF. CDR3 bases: TGTGCCAGCAGTGAGCTAGTGGGAGACGGGGGCTACACCTTC.

CDR3: CASSLVHRGNPFSEAFF. In DNA form, the CDR3 reads TGTGCCAGCAGCTTGGTTCACAGGGGTAATCCGTTTTCCGAAGCTTTCTTT. The chain links TRBV5-6 to TRBJ1-1; 7 positions agree with TRBD1. The CDR3 loop spans 17 amino acids. Germline V gene sequence: CDR1 SGHDT, CDR2 YYEEEE. J was trimmed by 8 bases and V by 0 bases; bases with no gene match: 16.

The CDR3 DNA reads as TGTGCCAGCAGCCAGACATTGGGCAATGAGCAGTTCTTC. Protein sequence: CASSQTLGNEQFF. The chain links TRBV14 to TRBJ2-1; unclear D gene. This CDR3 is 13 amino acids long. The germline V and J ends were trimmed by 3 bases and 6 bases, with 9 bases remaining between them. CDR1 and CDR2 (germline): SGHDN, FVKESK.